This paragraph reports one T cell receptor beta chain. Its antigen is not identified. This record belongs to a study of cytomegalovirus exposure and HLA in healthy donors. A multiplex PCR was run with 60 Vbeta primers and 13 Jbeta primers. Libraries were prepared by immunoSEQ multiplex PCR; TCRdb keeps only in-frame clonotypes and omits some of them. The sample lists 95,000 to 100,000 clones; 77% were seen once. The CDR3 runs to 18 residues. Unmatched junction bases numbered 12, after V lost 0 bases and J lost 7 bases. Looked up from germline, CDR1 is SGHAT and CDR2 is FQNNGV. Overall study findings and caveats: Per a prior analysis, the majority of TCR beta V segments were productive roughly 90% or roughly 30% of the time. Most TCR sequences were uncommon, yet certain public TCRs appeared in many donors. Associated with HLA alleles at 0.05 false discovery rate in a later analysis were about 17,000 TCR beta sequences. An analysis that came later showed most CMV-associated TCR beta chains appearing HLA-restricted.

This receptor was taken from a female donor in good health and CMV-seronegative. The rearrangement joins TRBV11-2 to TRBJ2-5; 12 bases are a match to TRBD2. The sequenced sample was PBMCs. The CDR3 here is CASSLELAGGPVGWTQYF. The DNA for the CDR3 is TGTGCCAGCAGCTTAGAACTAGCGGGGGGTCCGGTCGGGTGGACCCAGTACTTC.